One and the same sample provided the 13 T cell receptor beta chains below, sequenced in a study of blood T cells in healthy people across ages. For the second PCR, which ran for 7 to 11 cycles, a sample-barcoded 5' primer and a J-beta primer mix were used. TCRdb re-called the 5' RACE reads with MiXCR, one entry per CDR3 protein. The table records around 1.5 million distinct CDR3 sequences, about 43% of them present only once. The sequencing sample was made of blood. The receptors come from a woman younger than 35 in good health.

This clonotype was observed at least ten times. The chain is built from TRBV6-5 and TRBJ2-3, with D possibly TRBD1 on 5 matching bases. The CDR3 covers 12 residues. Trimming took 5 bases from V and 6 from J, leaving 9 bases between them. Per germline, CDR1 MNHEY and CDR2 SVGAGI. The chain's CDR3 is CASSHPGDTQYF. CDR3 nucleotides: TGTGCCAGCAGTCACCCAGGGGATACGCAGTATTTT.

To note about this clonotype: The junction departs from the called germline gene at one end, perhaps through a read error. The chain employs TRBV12-3 or TRBV12-4 and TRBJ2-3, with D tentatively TRBD2 (5 bases). This CDR3 comprises 15 residues. CDR3 amino acids: CAGSWGGRVGDTQYF. CDR3 DNA sequence: TGTGCCGGCAGTTGGGGTGGGCGGGTCGGAGATACGCAGTATTTT.

The chain links TRBV3-1 to TRBJ2-5, with D maybe TRBD2 (6 bases). The CDR3 extends over 17 amino acids. Looked up from germline, CDR1 is LGHDT and CDR2 is YNNKEL (reference sequence). Trimming stripped 1 base from V and 4 bases from J, with 19 bases between. The CDR3 loop is CASSQGLVGGPRETQYF. The CDR3 region has the DNA TGTGCCAGCAGCCAAGGACTAGTGGGAGGCCCAAGAGAGACCCAGTACTTC.

The rearrangement joins TRBV12-5 to TRBJ1-6; unclear D gene. The germline V gene has CDR1 LGHNT and CDR2 FRNRAP. The V and J ends lost 2 bases and 4 bases respectively, with 3 bases between them. The CDR3 extends over 13 amino acids. The CDR3 here is CASGLRYNSPLHF. The CDR3 DNA reads TGTGCTAGTGGTTTGCGGTATAATTCACCCCTCCACTTT.

V gene TRBV3-1 combines with J gene TRBJ2-7; no reliable D call. The J call is uncertain, as TRBJ2-5 better fits the DNA end. The CDR3 is made up of 14 amino acids. Germline CDR1 is LGHDT and CDR2 is YNNKEL (reference sequence). CDR3 in amino acids: CASSQGTQLETQYF. CDR3 bases: TGTGCCAGCAGCCAAGGGACCCAACTCGAGACCCAGTACTTC.

As regards this clonotype: Germline and junction disagree at one end, which may indicate a read error. This chain connects TRBV6-5 to TRBJ2-7; D is possibly TRBD1 or TRBD2 (5 bases each). The CDR3 totals 15 residues. Per the germline V gene, CDR1 is MNHEY and CDR2 is SVGAGI. The CDR3 is CAGSPLAGSSYEQYF. CDR3 DNA: TGTGCCGGCAGTCCCCTGGCAGGGAGCTCCTACGAGCAGTACTTC.

The V gene is TRBV5-5, the J gene TRBJ2-3, with TRBD1 identical over 7 bases. CDR3 length: 15 residues. The germline V gene encodes CDR1 SGHKS and CDR2 YYEKEE (reference sequence). The junction had 11 bases not matched to a gene; V was cut back by 4 bases and J by 6 bases. The DNA of the CDR3 is TGTGCCAGCAGCACCTGGACAGGCCCGCGGGATACGCAGTATTTT. It yields the protein CASSTWTGPRDTQYF.

The count of this clonotype is one. DNA of the CDR3: TGTGCCAGCAGCGTAGAAAAGACTAGCAGGCGCAATGAGCAGTACTTC. Amino acid sequence: CASSVEKTSRRNEQYF. The J gene is TRBJ2-1, the V gene TRBV9, with TRBD2 identical over 7 bases. The J call is doubtful: the DNA matches TRBJ2-7 better. CDR1 is SGDLS, CDR2 YYNGEE, per germline. The CDR3 is 16 amino acids.

The count of this clonotype is one. V usage is TRBV10-3 and J usage is TRBJ1-2; 11 bases align to TRBD1. The CDR3 is 15 residues long. Germline V gene data show CDR1 as ENHRY and CDR2 as SYGVKD. J gave up 5 bases and V 7 bases, and 9 bases lay outside the gene matches. The CDR3 protein is CAITQGQGAKYGYTF. The CDR3, as DNA: TGTGCCATCACCCAAGGACAGGGGGCAAAGTATGGCTACACCTTC.

This rearrangement joins TRBV2 to TRBJ2-3, with TRBD2 matching 12 bases. The germline CDR1 and CDR2 sequences are SNHLY and FYNNEI. J gave up 14 bases and V 6 bases, and 15 bases lay outside the gene matches. The CDR3 runs to 15 residues. The CDR3 DNA reads TGTGCCAGCAGGCCCCTGGAGGCTAGCGGGAGGGACCCGTATTTT. As protein: CASRPLEASGRDPYF.

The V call is TRBV14, the J call TRBJ2-1; 11 bases are shared with TRBD2. The CDR3 has 20 amino acids. Germline trimming cut 4 bases from V and 6 bases from J; bases unmatched to any gene: 20. CDR1 is SGHDN and CDR2 is FVKESK in the germline V gene. CDR3 coding DNA: TGTGCCAGCAGCCCTGGTCCTACTAGCGGGAGAGGCATGATAGGCAATGAGCAGTTCTTC. It specifies CASSPGPTSGRGMIGNEQFF.

This clonotype occurred a few times. This rearrangement joins TRBV7-8 to TRBJ2-3; 8 positions match TRBD2. The CDR3 runs to 17 residues. From germline, CDR1 is SGHVS and CDR2 FQNEAQ. J gave up 3 bases and V 1 base, and 9 bases lay outside the gene matches. The DNA of the CDR3 is TGTGCCAGCAGCTTAGTGGCCAGCGGGAGTGGAACAGATACGCAGTATTTT. Protein: CASSLVASGSGTDTQYF.

CDR3 sequence reads: CASSQGSGTISYTF. Here the CDR3 DNA reads TGTGCCAGCAGCCAAGGGTCAGGTACGATCAGCTACACCTTC. J is TRBJ1-2 and V is TRBV3-1; D unclear. Per the germline V gene, CDR1 is LGHDT and CDR2 is YNNKEL (reference sequence). With 1 base removed from V and 9 bases from J, the gap between germline ends came to 15 bases. The CDR3 contains 14 residues.